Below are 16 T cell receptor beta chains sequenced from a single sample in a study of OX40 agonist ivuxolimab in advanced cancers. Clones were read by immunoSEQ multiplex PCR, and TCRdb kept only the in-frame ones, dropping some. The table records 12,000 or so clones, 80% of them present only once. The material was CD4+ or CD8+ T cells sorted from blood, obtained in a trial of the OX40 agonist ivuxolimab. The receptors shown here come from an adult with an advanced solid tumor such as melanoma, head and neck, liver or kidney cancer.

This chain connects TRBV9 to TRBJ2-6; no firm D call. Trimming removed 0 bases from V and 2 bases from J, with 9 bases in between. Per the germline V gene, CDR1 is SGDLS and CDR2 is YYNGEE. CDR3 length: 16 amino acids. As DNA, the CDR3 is TGTGCCAGCAGCGTAGGCGCCATGGCTGGGGCCAACGTCCTGACTTTC. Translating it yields CASSVGAMAGANVLTF.

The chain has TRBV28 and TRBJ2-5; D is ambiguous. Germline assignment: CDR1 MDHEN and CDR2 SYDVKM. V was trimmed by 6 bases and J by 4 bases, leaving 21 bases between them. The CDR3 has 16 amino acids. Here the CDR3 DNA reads TGTGCCAGCAGAACGCAGGACGGCCTTTTGGGAGAGACCCAGTACTTC. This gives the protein CASRTQDGLLGETQYF.

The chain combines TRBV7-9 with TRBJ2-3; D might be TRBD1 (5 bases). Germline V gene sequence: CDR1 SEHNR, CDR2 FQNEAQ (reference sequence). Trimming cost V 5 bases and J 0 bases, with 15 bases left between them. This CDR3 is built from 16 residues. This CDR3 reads CASSGQDTASTDTQYF. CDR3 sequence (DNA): TGTGCCAGCAGCGGCCAGGACACAGCTAGCACAGATACGCAGTATTTT.

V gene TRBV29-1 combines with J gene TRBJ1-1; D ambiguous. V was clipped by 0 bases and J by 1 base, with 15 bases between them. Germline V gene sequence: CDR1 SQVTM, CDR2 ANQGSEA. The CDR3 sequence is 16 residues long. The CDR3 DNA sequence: TGCAGCGTTGAAGATCGGGGTGAGGGAGCGAACACTGAAGCTTTCTTT. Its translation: CSVEDRGEGANTEAFF.

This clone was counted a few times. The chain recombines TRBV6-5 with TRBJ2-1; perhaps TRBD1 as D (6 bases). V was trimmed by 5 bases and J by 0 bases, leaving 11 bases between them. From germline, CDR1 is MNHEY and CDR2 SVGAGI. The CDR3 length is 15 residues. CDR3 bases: TGTGCCAGCAGTCCCAGGGGTAGCTCCTACAATGAGCAGTTCTTC. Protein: CASSPRGSSYNEQFF.

CDR3 amino acids: CASSGRNQPQHF. CDR3 sequence (DNA): TGTGCCAGCAGCGGCAGGAATCAGCCCCAGCATTTT. V is TRBV7-8 and J is TRBJ1-5; D unresolved. The CDR3 runs 12 residues. Trimming removed 5 bases from V and 4 bases from J, with 6 bases in between. Germline V gene lookup returns CDR1 SGHVS and CDR2 FQNEAQ.

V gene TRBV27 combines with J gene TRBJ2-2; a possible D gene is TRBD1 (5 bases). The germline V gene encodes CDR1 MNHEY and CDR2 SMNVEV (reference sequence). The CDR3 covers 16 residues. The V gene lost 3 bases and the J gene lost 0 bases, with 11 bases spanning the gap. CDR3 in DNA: TGTGCCAGCAGTTTGTTAGACAGAGCGAACACCGGGGAGCTGTTTTTT. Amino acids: CASSLLDRANTGELFF.

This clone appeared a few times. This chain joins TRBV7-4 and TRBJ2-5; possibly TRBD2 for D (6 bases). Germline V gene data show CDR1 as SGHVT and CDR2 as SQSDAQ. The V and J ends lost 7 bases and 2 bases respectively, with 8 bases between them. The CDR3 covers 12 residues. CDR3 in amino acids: CASTGTQETQYF. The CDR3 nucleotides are TGTGCCAGCACCGGGACTCAAGAGACCCAGTACTTC. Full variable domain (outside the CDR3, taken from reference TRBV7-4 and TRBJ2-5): GAGVSQSPRYKVAKRGRDVALRCDSISGHVTLYWYRQTLGQGSEVLTYSQSDAQRDKSGRPSGRFSAERPERSVSTLKIQRTEQGDSAVYLCASTGTQETQYFGPGTRLLVL.

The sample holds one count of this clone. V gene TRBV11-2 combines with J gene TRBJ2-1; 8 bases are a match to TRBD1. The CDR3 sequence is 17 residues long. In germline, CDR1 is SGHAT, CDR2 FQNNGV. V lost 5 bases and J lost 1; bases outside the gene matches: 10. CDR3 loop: CASSPGQGAGSYNEQFF. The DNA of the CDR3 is TGTGCCAGCAGCCCAGGGCAGGGGGCTGGATCCTACAATGAGCAGTTCTTC.

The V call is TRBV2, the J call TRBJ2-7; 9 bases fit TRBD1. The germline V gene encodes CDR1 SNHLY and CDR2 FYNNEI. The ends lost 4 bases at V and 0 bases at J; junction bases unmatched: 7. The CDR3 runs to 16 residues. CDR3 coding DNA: TGTGCCAGCAGTGCAGTAGGGACAGGGAGCTCCTACGAGCAGTACTTC. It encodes CASSAVGTGSSYEQYF.

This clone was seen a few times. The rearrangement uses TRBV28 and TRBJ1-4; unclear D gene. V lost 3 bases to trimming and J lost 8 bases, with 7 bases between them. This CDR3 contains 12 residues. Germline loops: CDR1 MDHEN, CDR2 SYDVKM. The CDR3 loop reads CASSFEIEKLFF. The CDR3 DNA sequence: TGTGCCAGCAGTTTTGAGATAGAAAAACTGTTTTTT. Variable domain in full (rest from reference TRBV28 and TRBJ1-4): DVKVTQSSRYLVKRTGEKVFLECVQDMDHENMFWYRQDPGLGLRLIYFSYDVKMKEKGDIPEGYSVSREKKERFSLILESASTNQTSMYLCASSFEIEKLFFGSGTQLSVL.

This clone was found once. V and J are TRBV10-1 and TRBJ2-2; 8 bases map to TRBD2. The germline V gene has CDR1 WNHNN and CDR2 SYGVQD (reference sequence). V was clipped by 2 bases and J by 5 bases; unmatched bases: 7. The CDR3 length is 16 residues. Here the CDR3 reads CASSEGISGVTGELFF. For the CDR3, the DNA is TGCGCCAGCAGTGAGGGGATTAGCGGGGTAACCGGGGAGCTGTTTTTT.

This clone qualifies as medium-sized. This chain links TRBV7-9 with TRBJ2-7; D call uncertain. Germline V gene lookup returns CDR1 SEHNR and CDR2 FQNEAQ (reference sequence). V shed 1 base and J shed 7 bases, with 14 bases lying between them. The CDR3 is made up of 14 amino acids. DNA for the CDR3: TGTGCCAGCAGCTTAGGAACCCAAATCGGGGAGCAGTACTTC. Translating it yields CASSLGTQIGEQYF. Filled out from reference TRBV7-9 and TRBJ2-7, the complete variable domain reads DTGVSQNPRHKITKRGQNVTFRCDPISEHNRLYWYRQTLGQGPEFLTYFQNEAQLEKSRLLSDRFSAERPKGSFSTLEIQRTEQGDSAMYLCASSLGTQIGEQYFGPGTRLTVT.

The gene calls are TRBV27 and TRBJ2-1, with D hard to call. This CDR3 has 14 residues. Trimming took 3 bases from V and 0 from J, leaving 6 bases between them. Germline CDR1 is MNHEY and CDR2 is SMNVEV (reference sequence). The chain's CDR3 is CASSLGYSYNEQFF. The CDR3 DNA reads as TGTGCCAGCAGTTTGGGTTACTCCTACAATGAGCAGTTCTTC.

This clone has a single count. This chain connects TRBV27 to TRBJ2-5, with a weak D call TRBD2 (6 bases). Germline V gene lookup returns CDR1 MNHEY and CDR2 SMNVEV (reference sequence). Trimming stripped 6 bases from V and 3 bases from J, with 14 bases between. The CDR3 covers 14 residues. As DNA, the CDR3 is TGTGCCAGCAGCCCCTACGGGGGAGAAGAGACCCAGTACTTC. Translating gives CASSPYGGEETQYF.

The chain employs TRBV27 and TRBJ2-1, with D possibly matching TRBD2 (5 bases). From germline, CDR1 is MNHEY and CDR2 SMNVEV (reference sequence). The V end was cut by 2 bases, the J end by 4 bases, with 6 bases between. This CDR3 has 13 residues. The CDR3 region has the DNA TGTGCCAGCAGTTTAGGGGAGTACAATGAGCAGTTCTTC. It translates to CASSLGEYNEQFF.